What follows is one T cell receptor beta chain and its context. These data belong to a study of blood T cell repertoires in COVID-19. Clones were sequenced by immunoSEQ multiplex PCR, and TCRdb holds only the in-frame ones, with some missing. The table lists over 350,000 clones, around nine tenths of them singletons. The source is a woman in her 30s with acute or convalescent COVID-19. Material for sequencing was peripheral blood.

Here the CDR3 reads CASSLGQLSYEQYF. DNA for the CDR3: TGTGCCAGCAGCTTGGGACAGCTGTCCTACGAGCAGTACTTC. The chain couples TRBV5-4 to TRBJ2-7; a possible D gene is TRBD1 (5 bases). Germline values: CDR1 SGHNT, CDR2 YYREEE (reference sequence). This CDR3 is built from 14 residues. Trimming removed 0 bases at V and 1 base at J, with 8 bases between.